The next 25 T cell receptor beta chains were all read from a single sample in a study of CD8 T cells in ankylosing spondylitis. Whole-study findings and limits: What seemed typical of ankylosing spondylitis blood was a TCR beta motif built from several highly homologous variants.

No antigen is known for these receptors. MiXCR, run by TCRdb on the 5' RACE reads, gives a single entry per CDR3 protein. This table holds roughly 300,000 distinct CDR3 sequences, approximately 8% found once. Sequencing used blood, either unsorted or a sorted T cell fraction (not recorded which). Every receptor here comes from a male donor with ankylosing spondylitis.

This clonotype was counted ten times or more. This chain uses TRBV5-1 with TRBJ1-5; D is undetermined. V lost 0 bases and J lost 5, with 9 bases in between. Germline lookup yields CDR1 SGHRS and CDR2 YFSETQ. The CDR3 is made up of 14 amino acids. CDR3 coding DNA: TGCGCCAGCAGCTTGGGGCCGCTCGATCAGCCCCAGCATTTT. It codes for CASSLGPLDQPQHF.

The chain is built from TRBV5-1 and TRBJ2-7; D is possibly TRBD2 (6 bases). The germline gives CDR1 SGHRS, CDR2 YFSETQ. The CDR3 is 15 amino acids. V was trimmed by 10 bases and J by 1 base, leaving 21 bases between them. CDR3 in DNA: TGCGCCTCAGCCGTGCTGGGGCGGGGATCCTACGAGCAGTACTTC. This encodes CASAVLGRGSYEQYF.

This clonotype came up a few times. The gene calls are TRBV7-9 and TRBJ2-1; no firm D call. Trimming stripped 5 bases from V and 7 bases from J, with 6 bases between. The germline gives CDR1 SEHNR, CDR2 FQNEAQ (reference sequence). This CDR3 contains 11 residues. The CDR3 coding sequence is TGTGCCAGCAGCGCTGAAAATGAGCAGTTCTTC. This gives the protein CASSAENEQFF.

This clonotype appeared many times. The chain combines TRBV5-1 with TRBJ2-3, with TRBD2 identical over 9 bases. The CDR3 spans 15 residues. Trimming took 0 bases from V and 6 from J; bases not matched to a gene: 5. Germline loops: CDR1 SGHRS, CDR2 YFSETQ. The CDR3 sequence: CASSLGAGGPDTQYF. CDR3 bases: TGCGCCAGCAGCTTGGGTGCGGGAGGGCCGGATACGCAGTATTTT.

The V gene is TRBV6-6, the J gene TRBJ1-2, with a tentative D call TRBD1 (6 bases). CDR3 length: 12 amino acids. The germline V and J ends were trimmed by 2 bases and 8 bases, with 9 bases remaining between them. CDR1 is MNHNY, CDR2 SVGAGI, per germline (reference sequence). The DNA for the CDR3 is TGTGCCAGCAGTTACAGGGGGATAGGCTACACCTTC. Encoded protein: CASSYRGIGYTF.

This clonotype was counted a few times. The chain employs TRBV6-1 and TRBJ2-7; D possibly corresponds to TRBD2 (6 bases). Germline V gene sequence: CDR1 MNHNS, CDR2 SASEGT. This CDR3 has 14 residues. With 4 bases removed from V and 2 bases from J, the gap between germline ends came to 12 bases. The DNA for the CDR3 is TGTGCCAGCAGTGTGGAGGGACCTCCCTACGAGCAGTACTTC. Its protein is CASSVEGPPYEQYF.

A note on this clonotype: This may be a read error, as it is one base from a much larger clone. The CDR3: CASSVGTESQPQHF. The DNA of the CDR3 is TGTGCCAGCAGCGTCGGGACGGAGTCTCAGCCCCAGCATTTT. J is TRBJ1-5 and V is TRBV9, with a weak D call TRBD1 (5 bases). CDR3 length: 14 residues. The germline V and J ends were trimmed by 2 bases and 6 bases, with 12 bases remaining between them. Germline V gene data show CDR1 as SGDLS and CDR2 as YYNGEE.

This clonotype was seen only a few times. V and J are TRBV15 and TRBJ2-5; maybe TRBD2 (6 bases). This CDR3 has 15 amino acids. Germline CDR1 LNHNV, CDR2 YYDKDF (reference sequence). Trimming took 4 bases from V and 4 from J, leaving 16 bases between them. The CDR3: CATSNSDSRGETQYF. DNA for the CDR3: TGTGCCACCAGCAACTCGGACTCGCGGGGAGAGACCCAGTACTTC.

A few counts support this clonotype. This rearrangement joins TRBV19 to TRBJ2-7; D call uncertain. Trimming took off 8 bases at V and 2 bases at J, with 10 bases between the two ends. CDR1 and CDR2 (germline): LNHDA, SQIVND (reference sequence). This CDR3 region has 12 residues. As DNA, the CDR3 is TGTGCCAGTGGGATGGGAACCTACGAGCAGTACTTC. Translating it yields CASGMGTYEQYF. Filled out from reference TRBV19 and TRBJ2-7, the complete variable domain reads DGGITQSPKYLFRKEGQNVTLSCEQNLNHDAMYWYRQDPGQGLRLIYYSQIVNDFQKGDIAEGYSVSREKKESFPLTVTSAQKNPTAFYLCASGMGTYEQYFGPGTRLTVT.

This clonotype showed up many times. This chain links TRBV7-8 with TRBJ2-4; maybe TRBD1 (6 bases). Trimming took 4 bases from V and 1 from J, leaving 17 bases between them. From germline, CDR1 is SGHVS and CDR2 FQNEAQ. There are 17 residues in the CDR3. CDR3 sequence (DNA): TGTGCCAGCAGCTCATCCTTGGGGGCCGAGGCCAAAAACATTCAGTACTTC. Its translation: CASSSSLGAEAKNIQYF.

CDR3 in DNA: TGTGCCAGCAGCCAAGTAACTAGCGGGAGTTGGCGAGAGACCCAGTACTTC. Translation gives CASSQVTSGSWRETQYF. V gene TRBV3-1 combines with J gene TRBJ2-5; TRBD2 agrees at 11 bases. The CDR3 spans 17 residues. V gave up 1 base and J gave up 4 bases; unmatched junction bases: 8. The germline gives CDR1 LGHDT, CDR2 YNNKEL (reference sequence).

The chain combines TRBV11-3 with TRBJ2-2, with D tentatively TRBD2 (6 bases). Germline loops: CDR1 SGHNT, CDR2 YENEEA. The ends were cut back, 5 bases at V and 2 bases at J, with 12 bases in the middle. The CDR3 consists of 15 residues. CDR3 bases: TGTGCCAGCAGCCCGGGACTCCTTAACACCGGGGAGCTGTTTTTT. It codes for CASSPGLLNTGELFF.

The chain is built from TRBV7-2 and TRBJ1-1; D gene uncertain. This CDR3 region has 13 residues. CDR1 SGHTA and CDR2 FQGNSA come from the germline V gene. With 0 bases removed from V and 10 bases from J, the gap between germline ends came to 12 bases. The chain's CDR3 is CASSLATSPGAFF. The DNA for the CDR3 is TGTGCCAGCAGCTTAGCGACCTCCCCGGGAGCTTTCTTT.

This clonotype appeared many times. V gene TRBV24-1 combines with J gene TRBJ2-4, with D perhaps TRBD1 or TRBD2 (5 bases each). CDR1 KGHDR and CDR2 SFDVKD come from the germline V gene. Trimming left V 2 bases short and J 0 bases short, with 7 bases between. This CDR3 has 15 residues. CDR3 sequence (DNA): TGTGCCACCAGTGATTCCGGGACAGCCAAAAACATTCAGTACTTC. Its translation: CATSDSGTAKNIQYF.

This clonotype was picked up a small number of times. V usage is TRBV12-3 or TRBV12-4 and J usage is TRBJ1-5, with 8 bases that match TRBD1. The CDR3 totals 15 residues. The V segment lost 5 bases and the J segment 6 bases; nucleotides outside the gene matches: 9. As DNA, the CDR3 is TGTGCCAGCAGTATGGGGGACAGGCGGGGTCAGCCCCAGCATTTT. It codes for CASSMGDRRGQPQHF.

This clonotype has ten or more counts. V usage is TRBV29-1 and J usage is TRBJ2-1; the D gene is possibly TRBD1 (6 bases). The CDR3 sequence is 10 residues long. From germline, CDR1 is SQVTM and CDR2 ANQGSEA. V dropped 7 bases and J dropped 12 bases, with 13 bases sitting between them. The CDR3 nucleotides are TGCAGCGGGTTCAGGGGCGGGCAGTTCTTC. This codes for CSGFRGGQFF.

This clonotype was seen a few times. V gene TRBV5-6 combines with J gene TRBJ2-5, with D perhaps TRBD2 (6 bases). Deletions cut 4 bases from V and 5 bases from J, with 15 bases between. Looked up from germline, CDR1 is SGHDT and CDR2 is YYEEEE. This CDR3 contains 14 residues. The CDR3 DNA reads TGTGCCAGCAGCCCCGGGACTCCTGAGGAGACCCAGTACTTC. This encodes CASSPGTPEETQYF.

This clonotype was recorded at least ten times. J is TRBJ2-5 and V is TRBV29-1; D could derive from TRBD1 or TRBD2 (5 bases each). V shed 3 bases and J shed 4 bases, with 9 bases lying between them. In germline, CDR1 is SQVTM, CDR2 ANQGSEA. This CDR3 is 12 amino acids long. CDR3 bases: TGCAGCGTTGAGGTGGGGGTAGAGACCCAGTACTTC. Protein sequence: CSVEVGVETQYF.

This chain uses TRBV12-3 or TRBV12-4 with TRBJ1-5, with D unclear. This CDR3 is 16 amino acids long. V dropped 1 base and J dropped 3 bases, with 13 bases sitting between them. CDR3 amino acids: CASSLGPMGSNQPQHF. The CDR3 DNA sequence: TGTGCCAGCAGTTTAGGCCCTATGGGCTCCAATCAGCCCCAGCATTTT.

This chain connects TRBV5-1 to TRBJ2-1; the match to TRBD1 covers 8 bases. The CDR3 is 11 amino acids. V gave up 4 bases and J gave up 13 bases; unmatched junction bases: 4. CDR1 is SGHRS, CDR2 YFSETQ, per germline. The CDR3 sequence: CASSPGQGQFF. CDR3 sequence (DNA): TGCGCCAGCAGCCCTGGACAGGGTCAGTTCTTC.

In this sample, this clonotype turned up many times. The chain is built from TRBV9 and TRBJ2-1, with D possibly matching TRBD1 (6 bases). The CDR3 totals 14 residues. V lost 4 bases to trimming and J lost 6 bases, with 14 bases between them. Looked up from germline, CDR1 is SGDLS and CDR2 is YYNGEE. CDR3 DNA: TGTGCCAGCAGCCCTCTACAGGGAAGCAATGAGCAGTTCTTC. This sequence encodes CASSPLQGSNEQFF.

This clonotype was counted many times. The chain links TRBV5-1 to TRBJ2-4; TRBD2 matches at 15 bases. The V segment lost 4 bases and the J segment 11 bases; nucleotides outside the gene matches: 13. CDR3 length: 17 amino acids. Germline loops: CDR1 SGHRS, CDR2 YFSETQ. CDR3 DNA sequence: TGCGCCAGCAGCCCCGGACTAGCGGGAGGGCCGACGATCGTTCAGTACTTC. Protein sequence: CASSPGLAGGPTIVQYF.

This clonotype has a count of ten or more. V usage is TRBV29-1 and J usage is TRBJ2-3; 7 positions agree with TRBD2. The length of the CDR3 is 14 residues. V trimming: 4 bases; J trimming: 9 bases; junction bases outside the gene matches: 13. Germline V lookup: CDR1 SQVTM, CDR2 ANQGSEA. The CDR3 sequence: CSVGQGGGLVTQYF. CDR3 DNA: TGCAGCGTTGGCCAGGGTGGTGGACTAGTCACGCAGTATTTT.

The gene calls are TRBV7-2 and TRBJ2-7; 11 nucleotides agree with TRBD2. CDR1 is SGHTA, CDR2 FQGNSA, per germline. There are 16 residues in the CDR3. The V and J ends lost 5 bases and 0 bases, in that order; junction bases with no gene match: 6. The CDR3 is CASSRRLAGPSYEQYF. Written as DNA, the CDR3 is TGTGCCAGCAGCCGTCGACTAGCGGGACCCTCCTACGAGCAGTACTTC.

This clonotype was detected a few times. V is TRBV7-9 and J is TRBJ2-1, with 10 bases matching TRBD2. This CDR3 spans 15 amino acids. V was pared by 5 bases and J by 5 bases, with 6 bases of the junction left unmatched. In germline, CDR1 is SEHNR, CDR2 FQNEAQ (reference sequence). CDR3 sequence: CASSPSGSLDNEQFF. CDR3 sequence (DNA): TGTGCCAGCAGCCCTAGCGGGAGTTTGGACAATGAGCAGTTCTTC.